This section outlines one T cell receptor (beta chain) sequence together with its context. Using immunoSEQ multiplex PCR, the repertoire was profiled, and TCRdb retains in-frame clones only, with some absent. The sample gives roughly 120,000 clones, roughly nine tenths of which show up once; around 7.6% is in the top ten. These data belong to a study of control samples from healthy donors and cancer patients. Germline assignment: CDR1 SGHTA and CDR2 FQGTGA. Trimming left V 5 bases short and J 4 bases short, with 10 bases between. This CDR3 region has 13 residues. What was sequenced was blood. The chain employs TRBV7-3 and TRBJ2-3; D uncertain. The receptor comes from a woman between 18 and 29 years old in good health. The CDR3 DNA sequence: TGTGCCAGCAGCGGCCAGCTTTCAGATACGCAGTATTTT. Translated, it gives CASSGQLSDTQYF.